The 15 T cell receptor beta chains below all came from one sample that was sequenced in a study of blood T cell repertoires in COVID-19. The repertoire was sequenced with immunoSEQ multiplex PCR; TCRdb's copy has only in-frame clones and lacks some. The table records about 200,000 clones, 89% of them present only once. Sequencing was performed on PBMCs or T cells enriched from blood (not recorded which). These receptors came from a woman under 40 with acute COVID-19.

The chain carries TRBV30 and TRBJ2-1; 8 bases are a match to TRBD2. CDR3 length equals 15 residues. The V gene's germline CDR1 is GTSNPN and CDR2 SVGIG (reference sequence). V trimming: 4 bases; J trimming: 5 bases; junction bases outside the gene matches: 10. CDR3 DNA: TGTGCCTGGACGCCCTTAGCGGGAATCAACAATGAGCAGTTCTTC. Translating it yields CAWTPLAGINNEQFF.

The rearrangement uses TRBV24-1 and TRBJ2-1; possible D gene TRBD1, 5 bases. V was clipped by 1 base and J by 7 bases, with 7 bases between them. The length of the CDR3 is 13 residues. The germline CDR1 and CDR2 sequences are KGHDR and SFDVKD. The CDR3 DNA reads TGTGCCACCAGTGATTTTTACAGGAATGAGCAGTTCTTC. It is translated as CATSDFYRNEQFF.

The CDR3 DNA follows: TGTGCCAGCAGCACCCAGGGGCCCCAGCATTTT. As protein: CASSTQGPQHF. This sequence joins TRBV28 and TRBJ1-5; possibly TRBD1 for D (5 bases). The V gene lost 6 bases and the J gene lost 9 bases, with 9 bases spanning the gap. CDR1 MDHEN and CDR2 SYDVKM come from the germline V gene. The CDR3 is 11 amino acids.

The chain combines TRBV2 with TRBJ2-7, with D possibly being TRBD2 (6 bases). Germline lookup yields CDR1 SNHLY and CDR2 FYNNEI. The CDR3 totals 13 residues. The germline V and J ends were trimmed by 5 bases and 7 bases, with 15 bases remaining between them. CDR3 nucleotides: TGTGCCAGCAGTCGGGACTCCGGTGGAGAGCAGTACTTC. It is translated as CASSRDSGGEQYF.

This clone was seen just once. The chain has TRBV10-3 and TRBJ1-6; D remains ambiguous. There are 13 residues in the CDR3. V was shortened by 6 bases and J by 7 bases, with 10 bases between the two germline ends. Germline V gene lookup returns CDR1 ENHRY and CDR2 SYGVKD. Here the CDR3 DNA reads TGTGCCATCAGGGGAGACATAAATTCACCCCTCCACTTT. It is translated as CAIRGDINSPLHF.

The chain has TRBV4-1 and TRBJ1-2; no firm D call. Looked up from germline, CDR1 is MGHRA and CDR2 is YSYEKL. CDR3 size: 13 residues. V lost 3 bases and J 14 bases, leaving 19 bases between the germline ends. The CDR3 sequence is CASSQVGLGLRTF. The CDR3 DNA reads TGCGCCAGCAGCCAGGTTGGACTCGGGCTGAGGACCTTC.

The chain uses TRBV2 and TRBJ2-7; 8 nucleotides line up with TRBD1. The CDR3 sequence is 13 residues long. The germline V gene encodes CDR1 SNHLY and CDR2 FYNNEI. After removal of 5 bases from V and 2 bases from J, the junction contained 2 bases not matched to a gene. CDR3 protein: CASSRDRPYEQYF. The CDR3 coding sequence is TGTGCCAGCAGTAGGGACAGGCCCTACGAGCAGTACTTC.

The rearrangement joins TRBV19 to TRBJ1-3; D remains unclear. This CDR3 is 16 amino acids long. V lost 1 base, J lost 4 bases, and 14 bases lay in between. Germline-derived CDR1 and CDR2 are LNHDA and SQIVND (reference sequence). The CDR3 region is CASSIGHLRTGNTIYF. CDR3 in DNA: TGTGCCAGTAGTATAGGGCATCTTCGCACAGGAAACACCATATATTTT.

The CDR3 sequence: CASSISTGRIYEQYF. In nucleotides, the CDR3 is TGTGCCAGTAGTATCTCCACGGGGAGGATCTACGAGCAGTACTTC. The V gene is TRBV19, the J gene TRBJ2-7; maybe TRBD2 (6 bases). Germline CDR1 is LNHDA and CDR2 is SQIVND (reference sequence). V was clipped by 3 bases and J by 3 bases, with 15 bases between them. The CDR3 runs to 15 residues.

V is TRBV24-1 and J is TRBJ1-2; no clear D. The germline CDR1 and CDR2 sequences are KGHDR and SFDVKD. The CDR3 consists of 15 residues. Trimming removed 3 bases from V and 4 bases from J, with 14 bases in between. CDR3 residues: CATSDTRRSPYGYTF. The DNA for the CDR3 is TGTGCCACCAGTGATACGAGACGGAGTCCCTATGGCTACACCTTC.

This clone was recorded a few times. The chain links TRBV7-6 to TRBJ2-5; the match to TRBD1 covers 8 bases. Germline V lookup: CDR1 SGHVS, CDR2 FNYEAQ. This CDR3 region has 14 residues. Germline trimming cut 0 bases from V and 4 bases from J; bases unmatched to any gene: 1. CDR3 DNA sequence: TGTGCCAGCAGCTTAGCGGGGACAGGAGAGACCCAGTACTTC. Protein sequence: CASSLAGTGETQYF.

This clone was recorded once. The chain recombines TRBV9 with TRBJ2-2, with D possibly matching TRBD2 (6 bases). Germline assignment: CDR1 SGDLS and CDR2 YYNGEE. Trimming took 0 bases from V and 6 from J, leaving 9 bases between them. The CDR3 extends over 14 amino acids. The CDR3 DNA reads TGTGCCAGCAGCGTAGGTGGAGGGCCCGGGGAGCTGTTTTTT. It encodes CASSVGGGPGELFF. The full variable domain, rest sourced from reference TRBV9 and TRBJ2-2, is DSGVTQTPKHLITATGQRVTLRCSPRSGDLSVYWYQQSLDQGLQFLIQYYNGEERAKGNILERFSAQQFPDLHSELNLSSLELGDSALYFCASSVGGGPGELFFGEGSRLTVL.

CDR3 region: CASSSAGQGSYEQYF. The CDR3 region has the DNA TGTGCCAGCAGTTCCGCGGGACAGGGTTCCTACGAGCAGTACTTC. The chain recombines TRBV28 with TRBJ2-7, with 9 positions matching TRBD1. The germline gives CDR1 MDHEN, CDR2 SYDVKM. The CDR3 extends over 15 amino acids. V shed 4 bases, J shed 1 base, and the junction held 5 bases outside the gene matches.

The chain is built from TRBV7-3 and TRBJ2-2, with 9 bases that match TRBD2. V lost 5 bases, J lost 4 bases, and 8 bases stayed unmatched. The CDR3 has 16 amino acids. Germline-derived CDR1 and CDR2 are SGHTA and FQGTGA. The CDR3 reads CASSPQGGRVTGELFF. Written as DNA, the CDR3 is TGTGCCAGCAGCCCGCAGGGCGGGAGGGTCACCGGGGAGCTGTTTTTT.

The chain uses TRBV20-1 and TRBJ2-7, with TRBD2 matching 14 bases. CDR1 is DFQATT and CDR2 is SNEGSKA in the germline V gene (reference sequence). Trimming cost V 3 bases and J 7 bases; bases outside gene matches: 5. The CDR3 sequence is 14 residues long. CDR3 DNA: TGCAGTGCTAGTCGGACTAGCGGGGGGTTGGAGCAGTACTTC. Translating it yields CSASRTSGGLEQYF.